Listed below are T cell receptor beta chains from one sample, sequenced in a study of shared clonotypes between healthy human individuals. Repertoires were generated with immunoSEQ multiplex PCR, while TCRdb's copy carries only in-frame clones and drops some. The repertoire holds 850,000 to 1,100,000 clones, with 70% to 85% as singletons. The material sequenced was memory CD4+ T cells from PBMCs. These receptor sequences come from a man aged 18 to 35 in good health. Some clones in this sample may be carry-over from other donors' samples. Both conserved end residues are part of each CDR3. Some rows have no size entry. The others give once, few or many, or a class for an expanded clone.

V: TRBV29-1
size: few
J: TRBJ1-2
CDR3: CSVERSNYGYTF

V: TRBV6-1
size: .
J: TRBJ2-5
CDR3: CASSILAGGAETQYF

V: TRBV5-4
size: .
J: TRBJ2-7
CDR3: CASSKDRGSYEQYF

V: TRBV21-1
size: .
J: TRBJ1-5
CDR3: CASSKGHREVNQPQHF

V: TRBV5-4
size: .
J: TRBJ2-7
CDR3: CASSPGSVSYEQYF

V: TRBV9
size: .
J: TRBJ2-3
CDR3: CASSPGGIDTQYF

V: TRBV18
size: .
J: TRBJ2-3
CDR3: CASSPNTGQAGKEYF

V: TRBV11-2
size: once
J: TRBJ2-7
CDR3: CASSGSGGSISYEQYF

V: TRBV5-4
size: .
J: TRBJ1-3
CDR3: CASSTGGHRQSGNTIYF

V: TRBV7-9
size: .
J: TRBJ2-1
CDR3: CASSRAGLANNEQFF

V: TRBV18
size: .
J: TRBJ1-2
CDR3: CASSPWGDNYGYTF

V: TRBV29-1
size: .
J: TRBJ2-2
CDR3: CSAGQGARTGELFF

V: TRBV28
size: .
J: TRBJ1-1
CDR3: CASSLRDRGLNTEAFF

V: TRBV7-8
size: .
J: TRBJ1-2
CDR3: CASSLRQELGYTF

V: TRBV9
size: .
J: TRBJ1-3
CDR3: CASSLGDRISGNTIYF

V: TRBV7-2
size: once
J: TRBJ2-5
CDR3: CASSPPPLRTQYF

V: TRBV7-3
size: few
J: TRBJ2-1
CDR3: CASSSSGTASYNEQFF

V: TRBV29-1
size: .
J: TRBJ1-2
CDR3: CSVDPGGRGYTF

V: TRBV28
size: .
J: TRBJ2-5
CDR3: CASSLGQGIQETQYF

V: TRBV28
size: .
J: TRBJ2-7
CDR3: CASSFGGGVSEQYF

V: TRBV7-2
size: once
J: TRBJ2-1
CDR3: CASSPPAVGRARNEQFF

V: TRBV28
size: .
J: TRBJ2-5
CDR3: CASSLPGTQYF

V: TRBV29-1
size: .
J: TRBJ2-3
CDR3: CSASGRRTDTQYF

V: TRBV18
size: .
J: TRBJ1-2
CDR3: CASSPDAGAARGYTF

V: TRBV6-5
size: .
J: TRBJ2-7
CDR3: CASSSSTYEQYF

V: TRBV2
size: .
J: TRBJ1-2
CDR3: CASSDEETGYTF

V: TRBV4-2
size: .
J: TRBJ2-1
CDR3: CASSQVTSGVNNEQFF

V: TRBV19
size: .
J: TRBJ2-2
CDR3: CASSSGRDTGELFF

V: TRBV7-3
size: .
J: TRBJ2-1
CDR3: CASSLNGYGEQFF

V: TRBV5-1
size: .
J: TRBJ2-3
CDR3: CASIRSGRTTDTQYF

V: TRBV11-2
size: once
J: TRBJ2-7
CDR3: CASSLAGSGRPDEQYF

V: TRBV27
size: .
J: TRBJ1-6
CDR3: CASRIQGSSYNSPLHF

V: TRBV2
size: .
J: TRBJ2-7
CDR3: CASRPVGGYEQYF

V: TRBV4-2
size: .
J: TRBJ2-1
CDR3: CASSQVVYGGNSNEQFF

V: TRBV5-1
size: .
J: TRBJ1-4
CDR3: CASSPTGAVTNEKLFF

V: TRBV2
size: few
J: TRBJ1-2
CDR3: CASIPRESYGYTF

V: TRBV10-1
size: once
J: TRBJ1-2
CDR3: CASSESFPGQAEVGTF

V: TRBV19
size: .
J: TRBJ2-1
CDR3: CASSMSGANEQFF

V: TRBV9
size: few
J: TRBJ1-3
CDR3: CASSVGGGNTIYF

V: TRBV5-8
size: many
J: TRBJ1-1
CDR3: CASSFNDRDTEAFF

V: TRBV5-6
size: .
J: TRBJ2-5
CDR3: CASSKGGPSETQYF

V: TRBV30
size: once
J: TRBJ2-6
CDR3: CAWGVAGANVLTF

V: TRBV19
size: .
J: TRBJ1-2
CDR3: CASSIGGQSFYGYTF

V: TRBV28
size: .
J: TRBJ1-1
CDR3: CARGQTMNTEAFF

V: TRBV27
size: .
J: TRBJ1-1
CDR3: CASSPQGRGYTEAFF